This is a list of T cell receptor beta chains from one sample in a study of beta chain features in type 1 diabetes. Measured with immunoSEQ multiplex PCR; TCRdb has only the in-frame clones, and not every one. The data contain fewer than 900,000 clones, roughly 16% of them seen just once; the ten biggest clones take up roughly 0.025%. The sample consisted of naive CD4+ T cells from blood. These receptor sequences come from a woman between 18 and 29 years old in good health. Both conserved end residues are part of each CDR3. Fields, in order: V gene, D gene, clone size, J gene, CDR3 protein, CDR3 DNA. D genes are given only for firm matches. Size tells how often a clone was seen (once, few, many) or the class of an expanded clone, and some rows leave it out.

>TRBV7-2|.|few|TRBJ1-2
CASSSTGRRSVYTF
TGTGCCAGCAGCTCCACAGGGAGACGGTCTGTCTACACCTTC
>TRBV7-2|TRBD2|.|TRBJ2-1
CASSLGTSAYNEQFF
TGTGCCAGCAGCTTAGGGACTAGCGCTTACAATGAGCAGTTCTTC
>TRBV28|TRBD1|.|TRBJ1-2
CASVAGQGDGYTF
TGTGCCAGCGTAGCGGGACAGGGGGATGGCTACACCTTC
>TRBV18|.|few|TRBJ2-1
CASSPRGGMPYNEQFF
TGTGCCAGCTCACCAAGGGGCGGGATGCCCTACAATGAGCAGTTCTTC
>TRBV6-5|.|.|TRBJ2-5
CASSYSVMETQYF
TGTGCCAGCAGTTACTCGGTAATGGAGACCCAGTACTTC
>TRBV28|TRBD1|.|TRBJ2-4
CASHRGRPRGSKNIQYF
TGTGCCTCTCACAGGGGGCGACCCCGTGGGTCCAAAAACATTCAGTACTTC
>TRBV7-9|.|.|TRBJ2-7
CATGETYEQYF
TGTGCCACAGGAGAGACCTACGAGCAGTACTTC
>TRBV6-6|TRBD1|.|TRBJ2-7
CASSYSRGRVYEQYF
TGTGCCAGCAGTTACTCGAGGGGGCGAGTCTACGAGCAGTACTTC
>TRBV5-1|.|few|TRBJ2-1
CASTTWGQRDEQFF
TGCGCCAGCACGACGTGGGGACAGCGGGATGAGCAGTTCTTC
>TRBV4-2|.|few|TRBJ2-2
CASSQSPGRDTGELFF
TGTGCCAGCAGCCAATCGCCGGGACGGGACACCGGGGAGCTGTTTTTT
>TRBV7-2|.|.|TRBJ2-4
CASSLYTANIQYF
TGTGCCAGCAGCCTTTATACGGCAAACATTCAGTACTTC
>TRBV7-2|TRBD2|.|TRBJ2-1
CASSGSGTSQFF
TGTGCCAGCAGCGGCTCCGGGACTAGCCAGTTCTTC
>TRBV25-1|.|.|TRBJ2-1
CASSALSNEQFF
TGTGCCAGCAGTGCTTTAAGCAATGAGCAGTTCTTC
>TRBV6-6|.|few|TRBJ1-5
CASSEGQPQHF
TGTGCCAGCAGTGAGGGGCAGCCCCAGCATTTT
>TRBV7-9|.|.|TRBJ1-2
CASSLISGGGYGYTF
TGTGCCAGCAGCTTAATATCGGGGGGCGGCTATGGCTACACCTTC
>TRBV15|TRBD1|few|TRBJ2-3
CATSASPGTASDTQYF
TGTGCCACCAGCGCCTCCCCCGGGACAGCATCGGATACGCAGTATTTT
>TRBV2|.|few|TRBJ2-5
CASTVRETQYF
TGTGCCAGCACCGTTAGAGAGACCCAGTACTTC
>TRBV18|.|few|TRBJ2-3
CASSPMTGDTQYF
TGTGCCAGCTCACCAATGACAGGAGATACGCAGTATTTT
>TRBV11-2|.|few|TRBJ2-3
CASSLETVRLSTDTQYF
TGTGCCAGCAGCTTAGAGACAGTCCGTTTAAGCACAGATACGCAGTATTTT
>TRBV4-3|.|few|TRBJ1-4
CASSIKWEHNEKLFF
TGCGCCAGCAGCATAAAGTGGGAACATAATGAAAAACTGTTTTTT
>TRBV7-9|.|.|TRBJ1-5
CASSLGGAGGNQPQHF
TGTGCCAGCAGCTTAGGAGGGGCGGGAGGTAATCAGCCCCAGCATTTT
>TRBV7-2|TRBD2|.|TRBJ2-1
CASSLMAGTSYNEQFF
TGTGCCAGCAGCTTGATGGCCGGGACTAGTTACAATGAGCAGTTCTTC
>TRBV28|.|many|TRBJ1-1
CASRGWETEAFF
TGTGCCAGCAGAGGGTGGGAGACTGAAGCTTTCTTT
>TRBV25-1|TRBD1|.|TRBJ2-1
CASSVWGQSDNEQFF
TGTGCCAGCAGTGTTTGGGGACAGTCCGACAATGAGCAGTTCTTC
>TRBV28|TRBD1|.|TRBJ2-2
CASSLGQRTGELFF
TGTGCCAGCAGTTTGGGACAGCGGACCGGGGAGCTGTTTTTT
>TRBV7-8|TRBD2|.|TRBJ2-7
CASSLLDGRKYEQYF
TGTGCCAGCAGCTTACTGGACGGGAGGAAATACGAGCAGTACTTC
>TRBV19|.|few|TRBJ1-1
CASSSANTEAFF
TGTGCCAGTAGTTCAGCGAACACTGAAGCTTTCTTT
>TRBV2|TRBD2|.|TRBJ2-7
CASSDSGGLEQYF
TGTGCCAGCAGTGACTCGGGAGGTCTTGAGCAGTACTTC
>TRBV5-1|.|.|TRBJ2-5
CASSLTRREETQYF
TGCGCCAGCAGCTTAACCCGCCGCGAAGAGACCCAGTACTTC
>TRBV9|.|.|TRBJ2-3
CASSPSGSTDTQYF
TGTGCCAGCAGCCCGAGCGGGAGCACAGATACGCAGTATTTT
>TRBV5-1|TRBD1|.|TRBJ2-5
CASSEGQAQETQYF
TGCGCCAGCAGCGAGGGACAGGCGCAAGAGACCCAGTACTTC
>TRBV5-1|TRBD1|.|TRBJ1-1
CASSLQGVRNTEAFF
TGCGCCAGCAGCTTACAGGGGGTACGGAACACTGAAGCTTTCTTT
>TRBV11-2|TRBD1|.|TRBJ2-5
CASRLLTGGNGETQYF
TGTGCCAGCAGACTACTAACAGGGGGAAATGGAGAGACCCAGTACTTC
>TRBV7-2|.|few|TRBJ2-5
CASAPRRGKETQYF
TGTGCCAGCGCGCCGCGACGCGGGAAAGAGACCCAGTACTTC
>TRBV10-3|.|.|TRBJ2-7
CAISGAYEQYF
TGTGCCATCAGTGGGGCCTACGAGCAGTACTTC
>TRBV6-1|.|.|TRBJ1-5
CASSEPAGTTYSNQPQHF
TGTGCCAGCAGCGAACCCGCCGGGACGACATATAGCAATCAGCCCCAGCATTTT
>TRBV7-9|TRBD2|few|TRBJ2-5
CASSLSSSGSRETQYF
TGTGCCAGCAGCTTATCGTCTAGCGGGAGTAGAGAGACCCAGTACTTC
>TRBV28|.|.|TRBJ2-7
CASTHGPAPYEQYF
TGTGCCAGCACTCACGGACCAGCTCCCTACGAGCAGTACTTC
>TRBV7-3|.|few|TRBJ2-1
CASSVGQYNEQFF
TGTGCCAGCAGCGTCGGACAGTACAATGAGCAGTTCTTC